The 21 T cell receptor beta chains presented below share a single source sample, sequenced in a study of T cells in Graves' hyperthyroidism and ophthalmopathy. Amplification yielded TCR beta CDR3 regions, with RNA transcripts as the source. HTBI primers were used for first-round RT-PCR of the TCR CDR3. TCRdb redid the calling of the multiplex PCR reads with MiXCR, one entry per CDR3 protein. Of a few hundred thousand distinct CDR3 sequences in the sample, more than 45% are singletons; the top ten hold more than 7%. Specimen: peripheral blood or thyroid tissue (not recorded which). The receptors derive from a woman aged 18-30 years with Graves' hyperthyroidism.

This clonotype was counted many times. The genes are TRBV19 and TRBJ2-7, with D maybe TRBD1 (5 bases). There are 13 residues in the CDR3. The germline gives CDR1 LNHDA, CDR2 SQIVND (reference sequence). The ends were cut back, 7 bases at V and 3 bases at J, with 13 bases in the middle. Written as DNA, the CDR3 is TGTGCCAGTACCGCCGGACAATACTACGAGCAGTACTTC. Its translation: CASTAGQYYEQYF.

The genes are TRBV12-3 or TRBV12-4 and TRBJ1-1; tentatively, D is TRBD1 (5 bases). The V end was cut by 3 bases, the J end by 4 bases, with 12 bases between. The CDR3 spans 14 residues. Here the CDR3 reads CASSFFGGGTEAFF. As DNA, the CDR3 is TGTGCCAGCAGTTTTTTCGGCGGGGGCACTGAAGCTTTCTTT.

The J gene is TRBJ2-7, the V gene TRBV10-3; a weak D match, TRBD1 (5 bases). V lost 3 bases, J lost 2 bases, and 11 bases lay in between. Germline loops: CDR1 ENHRY, CDR2 SYGVKD. The CDR3 consists of 14 residues. CDR3 nucleotides: TGTGCCATCAGTGATGGGGCCAACCCCTACGAGCAGTACTTC. Its translation is CAISDGANPYEQYF.

This clonotype has only a few counts. The V call is TRBV18, the J call TRBJ1-1; weak D call: TRBD1 (5 bases). CDR1 and CDR2 (germline): KGHSH, LQKENI. V was cut by 4 bases and J by 2 bases, with 8 bases left in between. The CDR3 covers 13 residues. Written as DNA, the CDR3 is TGTGCCAGCTCACGCGGGACTAACACTGAAGCTTTCTTT. Its translation: CASSRGTNTEAFF.

The sample holds many counts of this clonotype. The chain uses TRBV15 and TRBJ2-3; maybe TRBD2 (5 bases). V lost 5 bases, J lost 2 bases, and 17 bases lay in between. The CDR3 runs 16 residues. Germline CDR1 LNHNV, CDR2 YYDKDF (reference sequence). The CDR3 region is CATSARRSGITDTQYF. DNA of the CDR3: TGTGCCACCAGCGCCCGGAGGTCGGGGATCACAGATACGCAGTATTTT.

This clonotype showed up many times. This chain uses TRBV7-2 with TRBJ2-5; the match to TRBD1 covers 8 bases. The V segment lost 7 bases and the J segment 5 bases; nucleotides outside the gene matches: 9. Germline CDR1 SGHTA, CDR2 FQGNSA. This CDR3 has 14 amino acids. The CDR3 region is CASILTGDGETQYF. The CDR3 bases are TGTGCCAGCATCCTGACAGGGGATGGGGAGACCCAGTACTTC.

This clonotype was seen ten or more times. The chain uses TRBV7-3 and TRBJ2-5; D gene ambiguous. Germline V gene sequence: CDR1 SGHTA, CDR2 FQGTGA. The length of the CDR3 is 13 residues. V lost 0 bases and J 5 bases, leaving 7 bases between the germline ends. Here the CDR3 DNA reads TGTGCCAGCAGCTTAACTAGACGGGAGACCCAGTACTTC. This translates into CASSLTRRETQYF.

This clonotype was seen repeatedly, ten times or more. Germline and junction disagree at one end, which may indicate a read error. The J gene is TRBJ1-5, the V gene TRBV10-3, with TRBD1 matching 7 bases. Germline CDR1 and CDR2: ENHRY and SYGVKD. The CDR3 loop spans 16 amino acids. This chain's CDR3 is CAVSESTGYSNQPQHF. In DNA form, the CDR3 reads TGTGCCGTCAGTGAGTCGACAGGGTATAGCAATCAGCCCCAGCATTTT.

With regard to this clonotype: This sequence may be a read error, since a much larger clone differs from it by one base. The genes are TRBV20-1 and TRBJ1-2; perhaps TRBD1 as D (5 bases). The germline V gene has CDR1 DFQATT and CDR2 SNEGSKA (reference sequence). The ends were cut back, 3 bases at V and 7 bases at J, with 12 bases in the middle. The CDR3 runs 12 residues. CDR3 in amino acids: CSASPHRSGYTF. The DNA of the CDR3 is TGCAGTGCTAGTCCCCACAGGTCTGGCTACACCTTC.

The table lists this clonotype with many counts. A much larger clonotype is one base distant, so this may be a read error. The chain joins TRBV10-3 to TRBJ1-2; D is unclear. The CDR3 sequence is 12 residues long. Germline CDR1 reads ENHRY; CDR2 reads SYGVKD. V was pared by 2 bases and J by 2 bases, with 3 bases between. CDR3 nucleotide sequence: TGTGCCATCAGTGAGGGGAACTATGGCTACACCTTC. As protein: CAISEGNYGYTF.

The rearrangement uses TRBV2 and TRBJ2-7, with D possibly TRBD1 on 6 matching bases. The CDR3 spans 13 residues. CDR1 is SNHLY and CDR2 is FYNNEI in the germline V gene. Trimming left V 3 bases short and J 3 bases short, with 9 bases between. CDR3 amino acids: CASSDGDNYEQYF. The CDR3 DNA reads as TGTGCCAGCAGTGATGGGGACAACTACGAGCAGTACTTC. The full variable domain, with the rest looked up from reference TRBV2 and TRBJ2-7, is EPEVTQTPSHQVTQMGQEVILRCVPISNHLYFYWYRQILGQKVEFLVSFYNNEISEKSEIFDDQFSVERPDGSNFTLKIRSTKLEDSAMYFCASSDGDNYEQYFGPGTRLTVT.

The chain employs TRBV7-3 and TRBJ2-5; TRBD2 agrees at 11 bases. Germline values: CDR1 SGHTA, CDR2 FQGTGA. The CDR3 runs 17 residues. The V and J ends lost 5 bases and 5 bases, in that order; junction bases with no gene match: 13. The CDR3 reads CASSPSGTSGLGETQYF. The CDR3 nucleotides read TGTGCCAGCAGCCCCAGCGGGACTAGCGGCCTGGGTGAGACCCAGTACTTC.

This clonotype was observed a few times. At one end the junction does not follow the germline gene, possibly because of a read error. The rearrangement joins TRBV11-3 to TRBJ2-5; TRBD2 matches at 16 bases. Germline CDR1 reads SGHNT; CDR2 reads YENEEA. The CDR3 extends over 18 amino acids. The CDR3 DNA is TGTGCCAGCAGTTTAGCCGGGACTAGCGGGAGGGCACGAGAGACCCAGTACTTC. Its translation is CASSLAGTSGRARETQYF. Together with reference TRBV11-3 and TRBJ2-5, the CDR3 gives the full variable domain: EAGVVQSPRYKIIEKKQPVAFWCNPISGHNTLYWYLQNLGQGPELLIRYENEEAVDDSQLPKDRFSAERLKGVDSTLKIQPAELGDSAVYLCASSLAGTSGRARETQYFGPGTRLLVL.

This clonotype was recorded many times. At one boundary the junction diverges from the germline segment, which might be a read error. V is TRBV7-2 and J is TRBJ2-6, with D unclear. From germline, CDR1 is SGHTA and CDR2 FQGNSA. This CDR3 has 14 amino acids. The DNA of the CDR3 is TGTGCCAGCAGTTTAGCCCCTGGGGCCAACGTCCTGACTTTC. Residues: CASSLAPGANVLTF.

V gene TRBV29-1 combines with J gene TRBJ1-2, with 8 nucleotides matching TRBD1. CDR1 SQVTM and CDR2 ANQGSEA come from the germline V gene. V dropped 4 bases and J dropped 4; count of bases not matched to a gene: 8. The CDR3 is 14 residues long. As DNA, the CDR3 is TGCAGCGTTGTAGGGGGCGGGACAGGCTATGGCTACACCTTC. Amino acid sequence: CSVVGGGTGYGYTF.

The rearrangement uses TRBV6-1 and TRBJ2-6; a weak D match, TRBD1 (5 bases). Trimming took off 5 bases at V and 5 bases at J, with 13 bases between the two ends. The length of the CDR3 is 15 residues. From germline, CDR1 is MNHNS and CDR2 SASEGT. CDR3 coding DNA: TGTGCCAGCAGTTACCTGTGGGGCTGGGCCAACGTCCTGACTTTC. It specifies CASSYLWGWANVLTF.

This chain joins TRBV9 and TRBJ2-4, with D possibly being TRBD1 or TRBD2 (6 bases each). The CDR3 runs 16 residues. The germline V gene encodes CDR1 SGDLS and CDR2 YYNGEE. V was clipped by 3 bases and J by 0 bases, with 13 bases between them. The CDR3 sequence is CASSDPRGLAKNIQYF. Written as DNA, the CDR3 is TGTGCCAGCAGCGACCCCAGGGGACTAGCCAAAAACATTCAGTACTTC.

V is TRBV20-1 and J is TRBJ2-7, with D maybe TRBD2 (5 bases). Germline-derived CDR1 and CDR2 are DFQATT and SNEGSKA (reference sequence). Trimming pared 3 bases from V and 7 bases from J, leaving 13 bases between. The CDR3 is 12 amino acids. CDR3 sequence: CSARDFSNEQYF. CDR3 DNA: TGCAGTGCTAGGGACTTCTCCAATGAGCAGTACTTC.

The V call is TRBV24-1, the J call TRBJ1-2; D perhaps matches TRBD1 (6 bases). Germline lookup yields CDR1 KGHDR and CDR2 SFDVKD. This CDR3 spans 13 amino acids. V lost 4 bases and J 6 bases, leaving 11 bases between the germline ends. The CDR3 spells CATSDPRQDGYTF. In nucleotides, the CDR3 is TGTGCCACCAGTGACCCCCGACAGGATGGCTACACCTTC.

The sample holds many counts of this clonotype. CDR3 sequence reads: CASSGAGLPNTEAFF. Here the CDR3 DNA reads TGTGCCAGCAGCGGAGCGGGACTCCCGAACACTGAAGCTTTCTTT. The J gene is TRBJ1-1, the V gene TRBV11-1, with a possible D match to TRBD1 (5 bases). CDR1 and CDR2 from the germline V gene are SGHAT and FQDESV (reference sequence). Trimming took 5 bases from V and 1 from J, leaving 14 bases between them. The CDR3 covers 15 residues.

This chain links TRBV5-1 with TRBJ2-7, with 10 nucleotides matching TRBD1. J gave up 11 bases and V 0 bases, and 5 bases lay outside the gene matches. Germline CDR1 SGHRS, CDR2 YFSETQ. The CDR3 contains 13 residues. CDR3 sequence reads: CASSLGTGGMEYF. The CDR3, as DNA: TGCGCCAGCAGCTTGGGGACAGGGGGGATGGAGTACTTC.